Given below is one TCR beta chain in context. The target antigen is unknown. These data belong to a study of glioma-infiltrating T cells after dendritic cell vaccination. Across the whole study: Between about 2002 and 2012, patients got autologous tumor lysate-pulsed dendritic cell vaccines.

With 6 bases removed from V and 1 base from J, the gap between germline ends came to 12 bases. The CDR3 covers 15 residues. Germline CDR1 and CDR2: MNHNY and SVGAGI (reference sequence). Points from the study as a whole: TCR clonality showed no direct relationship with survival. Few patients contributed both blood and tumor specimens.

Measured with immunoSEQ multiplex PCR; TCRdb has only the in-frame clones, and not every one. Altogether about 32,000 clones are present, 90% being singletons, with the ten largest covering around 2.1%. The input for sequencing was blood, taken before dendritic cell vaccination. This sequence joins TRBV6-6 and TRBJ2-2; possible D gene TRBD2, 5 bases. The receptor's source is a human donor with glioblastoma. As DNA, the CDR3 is TGTGCCAGCAGCTTGATAAGCGGGAACACCGGGGAGCTGTTTTTT. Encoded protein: CASSLISGNTGELFF.